This T cell receptor (beta chain) originates from a study of blood T cell repertoires in COVID-19. Study in general: Sites in the United States, Italy and Spain provided acute and convalescent COVID-19 samples. Sample material is recorded as cDNA or gDNA derived from T cells, B-cell-depleted T cells, or PBMCs.

As handled by the study authors: Amplified reference gene primers provided the basis for estimating nucleated cell counts. Profiled with immunoSEQ multiplex PCR; TCRdb holds only in-frame clones, not every one. Clone size and V and J calls were adopted from that table, with D and trimming inferred from the DNA. The sample shows about 190,000 clones, around four fifths of them seen only once. V lost 1 base and J 1 base, leaving 10 bases between the germline ends. The CDR3 has 15 amino acids. Germline V gene data show CDR1 as LNHDA and CDR2 as SQIVND (reference sequence). Sequencing was carried out using peripheral blood. The sequence was collected from a woman of 80 years or more with active or convalescent COVID-19. This sequence joins TRBV19 and TRBJ1-1, with D perhaps matching TRBD1 (5 bases). In DNA form, the CDR3 reads TGTGCCAGTAGTATAGGGGGCGCAGGGAACACTGAAGCTTTCTTT. Translating gives CASSIGGAGNTEAFF. The full variable domain, its missing parts supplied by reference TRBV19 and TRBJ1-1, is DGGITQSPKYLFRKEGQNVTLSCEQNLNHDAMYWYRQDPGQGLRLIYYSQIVNDFQKGDIAEGYSVSREKKESFPLTVTSAQKNPTAFYLCASSIGGAGNTEAFFGQGTRLTVV.